The 28 T cell receptor beta chains given below trace back to one sample, sequenced in a study of human T cells and chemical hapten exposure. The time point here: healthy volunteer bleed at 6 weeks. Unfractionated whole blood was the source from which total RNA was extracted. TCRdb re-called the RACE reads through MiXCR, storing one row per CDR3 protein. The repertoire holds about 65,000 distinct CDR3 sequences, with about 6% as singletons. The sequencing input was whole blood. These receptors originate from a female donor in good health. Some clones in this sample may be carry-over from other donors' samples.

This clonotype has a count of ten or more. The chain has TRBV15 and TRBJ2-5; TRBD2 agrees at 7 bases. CDR1 is LNHNV and CDR2 is YYDKDF in the germline V gene (reference sequence). The length of the CDR3 is 15 residues. With 0 bases clipped from V and 3 bases from J, the junction kept 4 bases outside the gene matches. The CDR3 loop is CATSRDASGKETQYF. In DNA form, the CDR3 reads TGTGCCACCAGCAGAGATGCTAGCGGTAAAGAGACCCAGTACTTC.

This clonotype was counted many times. The rearrangement uses TRBV28 and TRBJ2-7; no definite D call. Germline CDR1 is MDHEN and CDR2 is SYDVKM. Trimming removed 10 bases from V and 5 bases from J, with 18 bases in between. This CDR3 has 13 amino acids. The CDR3 DNA reads TGTGCCATATCTGGAGCCTCCTGGGACGAGCAGTACTTC. This gives the protein CAISGASWDEQYF.

On this clonotype: This may arise from a read error, as a much more abundant clone is one base away. This chain uses TRBV6-5 with TRBJ2-3, with 8 bases matching TRBD2. Germline loops: CDR1 MNHEY, CDR2 SVGAGI. The CDR3 runs 20 residues. V shed 6 bases and J 5 bases; nucleotides not matched to a gene: 25. CDR3 region: CASSSTQTTAPGGLEDTQYF. In DNA form, the CDR3 reads TGTGCCAGCAGCTCAACCCAGACCACAGCACCGGGAGGGCTTGAAGATACGCAGTATTTT.

This clonotype was detected ten times or more. The gene calls are TRBV28 and TRBJ2-2; D gene unclear. The CDR3 covers 15 residues. CDR1 is MDHEN, CDR2 SYDVKM, per germline. V was clipped by 3 bases and J by 2 bases, with 10 bases between them. DNA of the CDR3: TGTGCCAGCAGTTTCCCCAGGCAAAACACCGGGGAGCTGTTTTTT. Protein product: CASSFPRQNTGELFF.

This clonotype was counted at least ten times. This rearrangement joins TRBV20-1 to TRBJ1-1, with D possibly matching TRBD1 (6 bases). This CDR3 comprises 14 residues. Germline CDR1 is DFQATT and CDR2 is SNEGSKA (reference sequence). V lost 7 bases to trimming and J lost 1 base, with 16 bases between them. CDR3 coding DNA: TGCAGTGGGAGGGGGGCCTCCACGAACACTGAAGCTTTCTTT. Amino acids: CSGRGASTNTEAFF.

This clonotype was found many times. The chain links TRBV19 to TRBJ2-7; D is possibly TRBD1 (6 bases). The CDR3 is made up of 14 amino acids. Germline assignment: CDR1 LNHDA and CDR2 SQIVND (reference sequence). V lost 6 bases, J lost 4 bases, and 16 bases lay in between. The CDR3 here is CASSPTGVGYEQYF. The DNA of the CDR3 is TGTGCCAGTAGCCCGACAGGAGTGGGATACGAGCAGTACTTC. Complete variable domain (other parts from reference TRBV19 and TRBJ2-7): DGGITQSPKYLFRKEGQNVTLSCEQNLNHDAMYWYRQDPGQGLRLIYYSQIVNDFQKGDIAEGYSVSREKKESFPLTVTSAQKNPTAFYLCASSPTGVGYEQYFGPGTRLTVT.

This clonotype was found many times. The chain combines TRBV29-1 with TRBJ2-3, with 8 bases fitting TRBD1. The CDR3 has 13 residues. CDR1 SQVTM and CDR2 ANQGSEA come from the germline V gene. Losses at the gene ends were 5 bases for V and 1 base for J; bases not matched to a gene: 2. CDR3 DNA: TGCAGCGTTCTGGACAGGGGCACAGATACGCAGTATTTT. This encodes CSVLDRGTDTQYF.

This clonotype was counted a few times. This chain connects TRBV5-1 to TRBJ1-1; D is undetermined. The CDR3 sequence is 13 residues long. V dropped 4 bases and J dropped 0 bases, with 7 bases sitting between them. Per germline, CDR1 SGHRS and CDR2 YFSETQ. The CDR3 is CASSLDVNTEAFF. Here the CDR3 DNA reads TGCGCCAGCAGCCTCGACGTGAACACTGAAGCTTTCTTT.

At least ten counts were recorded for this clonotype. Here the CDR3 DNA reads TGCGCCAGCAGCCAGGGGACGGACGGCCCGCTGCAGTACTTC. It yields the protein CASSQGTDGPLQYF. The chain joins TRBV4-3 to TRBJ2-7, with D perhaps assigned TRBD1 or TRBD2 (5 bases each). Deletions cut 3 bases from V and 9 bases from J, with 18 bases between. This CDR3 comprises 14 residues. CDR1 LGHNA and CDR2 YSLEER come from the germline V gene.

This clonotype was observed at least ten times. The J gene is TRBJ2-1, the V gene TRBV6-5; D gene ambiguous. CDR1 is MNHEY, CDR2 SVGAGI, per germline. The CDR3 contains 13 residues. The V end was cut by 0 bases, the J end by 9 bases, with 9 bases between. The chain's CDR3 is CASSYSNSVEQFF. In nucleotides, the CDR3 is TGTGCCAGCAGTTACTCGAATTCCGTTGAGCAGTTCTTC.

This clonotype has a count of ten or more. The V gene is TRBV10-3, the J gene TRBJ2-1; a possible D gene is TRBD2 (5 bases). This CDR3 has 12 amino acids. The germline V gene has CDR1 ENHRY and CDR2 SYGVKD. The V and J ends lost 6 bases and 2 bases respectively, with 5 bases between them. The CDR3 here is CAISGTYNEQFF. The CDR3 nucleotides read TGTGCCATCAGCGGGACCTACAATGAGCAGTTCTTC.

This clonotype was detected ten times or more. V usage is TRBV28 and J usage is TRBJ1-3; D unresolved. From germline, CDR1 is MDHEN and CDR2 SYDVKM. The CDR3 loop spans 15 amino acids. Deletions cut 7 bases from V and 0 bases from J, with 13 bases between. The CDR3 is CASTPTLGSGNTIYF. In DNA form, the CDR3 reads TGTGCCAGCACCCCAACACTAGGCTCTGGAAACACCATATATTTT.

This clonotype was seen many times. The chain couples TRBV6-5 to TRBJ2-1; D is unresolved. CDR3 length: 15 residues. Germline V CDR1 and CDR2: MNHEY, SVGAGI. The V gene lost 2 bases and the J gene lost 0 bases, with 8 bases spanning the gap. Here the CDR3 reads CASSYGLSSYNEQFF. CDR3 nucleotides: TGTGCCAGCAGTTACGGGCTGAGCTCCTACAATGAGCAGTTCTTC.

This clonotype was seen once. A much larger clonotype is one base distant, so this may be a read error. This chain connects TRBV27 to TRBJ2-3; D remains ambiguous. The V gene lost 2 bases and the J gene lost 0 bases, with 9 bases spanning the gap. The CDR3 totals 15 residues. Germline loops: CDR1 MNHEY, CDR2 SMNVEV (reference sequence). The DNA of the CDR3 is TGTGCCAGCAGTTTAAGTACCCCTAGCACAGATACGCAGTATTTT. Translating gives CASSLSTPSTDTQYF.

This clonotype was detected ten times or more. This chain connects TRBV12-3 or TRBV12-4 to TRBJ2-1; 7 positions agree with TRBD1. Trimming took 5 bases from V and 4 from J; bases not matched to a gene: 8. The CDR3 spans 15 residues. In nucleotides, the CDR3 is TGTGCCAGCAGTACAGGGGAACCTCTTTACAATGAGCAGTTCTTC. It specifies CASSTGEPLYNEQFF.

The table lists this clonotype with a few counts. This chain uses TRBV19 with TRBJ1-2; a possible D gene is TRBD1 (6 bases). Germline V gives CDR1 LNHDA, CDR2 SQIVND (reference sequence). There are 17 residues in the CDR3. The germline V and J ends were trimmed by 7 bases and 0 bases, with 21 bases remaining between them. The CDR3 DNA follows: TGTGCCAGTACCTCCCCCCCGGGACACCGAGCTAACTATGGCTACACCTTC. It encodes CASTSPPGHRANYGYTF.

This clonotype was detected a few times. The genes are TRBV5-1 and TRBJ2-6; TRBD1 is a possible D gene (6 bases). CDR1 and CDR2 from the germline V gene are SGHRS and YFSETQ. This CDR3 is built from 18 residues. V gave up 0 bases and J gave up 0 bases, with 13 bases separating them. CDR3 loop: CASSLGRQANSGANVLTF. CDR3 sequence (DNA): TGCGCCAGCAGCTTGGGCCGACAGGCCAACTCTGGGGCCAACGTCCTGACTTTC.

This clonotype has more than one count but fewer than ten. This chain connects TRBV24-1 to TRBJ2-2, with 7 bases aligning to TRBD1. The CDR3 runs 14 residues. Per germline, CDR1 KGHDR and CDR2 SFDVKD. After removal of 3 bases from V and 4 bases from J, the junction contained 1 base not matched to a gene. The CDR3 nucleotides are TGTGCCACCAGTGATGGGACAGCCACCGGGGAGCTGTTTTTT. It translates to CATSDGTATGELFF.

This clonotype was seen ten or more times. The chain links TRBV18 to TRBJ1-4, with a weak D call TRBD1 (5 bases). Germline V lookup: CDR1 KGHSH, CDR2 LQKENI. The CDR3 contains 14 residues. The V and J ends lost 1 base and 5 bases respectively, with 8 bases between them. CDR3 nucleotides: TGTGCCAGCTCACCACTCAGACAGAATGAAAAACTGTTTTTT. Protein product: CASSPLRQNEKLFF.

This clonotype was recorded many times. V is TRBV13 and J is TRBJ2-2, with TRBD1 identical over 8 bases. Germline CDR1 reads PRHDT; CDR2 reads FYEKMQ (reference sequence). V dropped 5 bases and J dropped 4; count of bases not matched to a gene: 9. CDR3 size: 16 residues. CDR3 amino acids: CASSQDRGQRTGELFF. The CDR3 coding sequence is TGTGCCAGCAGCCAAGACAGGGGTCAGCGCACCGGGGAGCTGTTTTTT.

This clonotype was counted only a few times. The genes are TRBV11-1 and TRBJ1-4, with 8 bases aligning to TRBD1. V lost 5 bases and J lost 5; bases outside the gene matches: 4. The CDR3 runs 14 residues. Germline V gene sequence: CDR1 SGHAT, CDR2 FQDESV (reference sequence). CDR3: CASSLGQANEKLFF. The CDR3 nucleotides read TGTGCCAGCAGCCTGGGACAGGCAAATGAAAAACTGTTTTTT.

The chain employs TRBV7-2 and TRBJ2-3; no clear D gene. In germline, CDR1 is SGHTA, CDR2 FQGNSA. This CDR3 region has 15 residues. V shed 5 bases and J shed 0 bases, with 12 bases lying between them. The DNA for the CDR3 is TGTGCCAGCAGCCGACATGTCTCTAGCACAGATACGCAGTATTTT. This translates into CASSRHVSSTDTQYF.

A few counts support this clonotype. V and J are TRBV20-1 and TRBJ2-7; 8 positions agree with TRBD1. V was pared by 5 bases and J by 4 bases, with 7 bases of the junction left unmatched. The CDR3 length is 13 residues. CDR1 is DFQATT and CDR2 is SNEGSKA in the germline V gene (reference sequence). The CDR3 reads CSAYSGGGYEQYF. CDR3 DNA sequence: TGCAGTGCTTATTCAGGGGGCGGTTACGAGCAGTACTTC.

This clonotype was counted a few times. The chain combines TRBV7-9 with TRBJ2-3; no definite D call. The CDR3 runs 15 residues. V lost 2 bases to trimming and J lost 2 bases, with 11 bases between them. Germline CDR1 SEHNR, CDR2 FQNEAQ (reference sequence). CDR3 in amino acids: CASSLQRPDTDTQYF. The CDR3 DNA is TGTGCCAGCAGCTTACAACGACCTGACACAGATACGCAGTATTTT. Full variable domain (missing parts from reference TRBV7-9 and TRBJ2-3): DTGVSQNPRHKITKRGQNVTFRCDPISEHNRLYWYRQTLGQGPEFLTYFQNEAQLEKSRLLSDRFSAERPKGSFSTLEIQRTEQGDSAMYLCASSLQRPDTDTQYFGPGTRLTVL.

The chain recombines TRBV12-5 with TRBJ2-3; TRBD1 is a possible D gene (6 bases). CDR1 is LGHNT and CDR2 is FRNRAP in the germline V gene. The germline V and J ends were trimmed by 6 bases and 1 base, with 14 bases remaining between them. This CDR3 spans 15 amino acids. This CDR3 reads CASGPGAGGTDTQYF. The CDR3 DNA follows: TGTGCTAGTGGCCCCGGGGCAGGGGGCACAGATACGCAGTATTTT.

This clonotype has only a few counts. The V and J genes are TRBV24-1 and TRBJ1-1; D remains unclear. V gave up 3 bases and J gave up 4 bases, with 8 bases separating them. The CDR3 spans 13 residues. In germline, CDR1 is KGHDR, CDR2 SFDVKD. The CDR3 region is CATSDDISTEAFF. CDR3 bases: TGTGCCACCAGTGATGACATATCCACTGAAGCTTTCTTT.

This sequence joins TRBV12-3 or TRBV12-4 and TRBJ2-3; D may be TRBD2 (6 bases). The CDR3 has 16 residues. V shed 6 bases and J shed 3 bases, with 19 bases lying between them. The chain's CDR3 is CASSSGGSPTTDTQYF. As DNA, the CDR3 is TGTGCCAGCAGCTCTGGAGGGAGTCCGACGACAGATACGCAGTATTTT.

This clonotype has ten or more counts. The V gene is TRBV6-4, the J gene TRBJ2-2; D perhaps matches TRBD1 (5 bases). Trimming removed 2 bases from V and 1 base from J, with 8 bases in between. The CDR3 is made up of 15 amino acids. The V gene's germline CDR1 is MRHNA and CDR2 SNTAGT. The CDR3: CASSDGAENTGELFF. CDR3 nucleotide sequence: TGTGCCAGCAGTGACGGGGCAGAGAACACCGGGGAGCTGTTTTTT.